This T cell receptor (beta chain) was sequenced in a study of T-cell memory formation after mild COVID-19. The study, taken as a whole, reports: CD4/CD8 balance held among clones contracting day 15 to 85, and later expanders leaned CD4+. CD4+ contracting clones lay mainly in CM and EM, CD8+ ones in EMRA.

For this clonotype: The antigen remains unidentified. The junction differs from germline at one of its ends, possibly a read error.

CDR3 length equals 13 residues. Looked up from germline, CDR1 is SNHLY and CDR2 is FYNNEI. TCRdb fed the 5' RACE reads into MiXCR, producing one record per CDR3 protein. This table holds about 400,000 distinct CDR3 sequences, about 15% found once. The sample consisted of PBMCs or a T cell subset sorted from them (not recorded which). The gene calls are TRBV2 and TRBJ1-2, with a possible D match to TRBD1 (6 bases). The sequence derives from a man in his late teens or twenties who had mild COVID-19 (a few samples of this study predate the infection). Cell type and time point are not known. CDR3 in DNA: TGTGACAGCAGTTGGGGGCTCCCGGGGGGCTACACCTTC. Translation: CDSSWGLPGGYTF.